This TCR beta chain was recovered during a study of graft-versus-host responses after intestinal transplantation. Study details: The study gave all recipients anti-thymocyte globulin induction, then tacrolimus and steroids for roughly 3 years.

Data came from immunoSEQ multiplex PCR; TCRdb stores just in-frame clones and leaves some out. The data hold approximately 75,000 clones, with around 96% observed a single time. Trimming removed 3 bases at V and 4 bases at J, with 13 bases between. CDR3 length: 13 residues. Germline CDR1 SQVTM, CDR2 ANQGSEA. With respect to this clone: What it binds is not known.

Notes on the study in general: GvH clones occurred in recipient marrow; some first appeared in ileum or blood.

The J gene is TRBJ2-7, the V gene TRBV29-1; D call uncertain. The sample consisted of unstimulated CD8+ T cells sorted from spleen or lymph node cells, taken before intestinal transplant. The TCR originated in a human donor who received an intestinal transplant. CDR3 protein: CSVDSGQSYEQYF. The CDR3 DNA is TGCAGCGTTGATTCCGGGCAAAGTTACGAGCAGTACTTC.